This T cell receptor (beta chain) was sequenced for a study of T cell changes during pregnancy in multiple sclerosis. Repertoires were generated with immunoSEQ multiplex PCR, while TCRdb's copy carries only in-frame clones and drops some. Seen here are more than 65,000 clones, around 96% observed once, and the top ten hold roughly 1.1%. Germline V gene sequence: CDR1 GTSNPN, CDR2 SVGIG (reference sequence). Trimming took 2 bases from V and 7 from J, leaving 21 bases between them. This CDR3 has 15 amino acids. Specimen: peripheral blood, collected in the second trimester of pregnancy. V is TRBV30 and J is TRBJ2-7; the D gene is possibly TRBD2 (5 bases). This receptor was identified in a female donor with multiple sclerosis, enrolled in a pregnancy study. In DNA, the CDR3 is TGTGCCTGGAGTCCAGTCCGGAGGACCTCGGGTGAGCAGTACTTC. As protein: CAWSPVRRTSGEQYF.